The clone carrying this T cell receptor beta chain was counted a few times. Its target is unknown. TCRdb fed the 5' RACE reads into MiXCR, producing one record per CDR3 protein. The sample consists of 350,000 or so distinct CDR3 sequences, 14% to 15% of them appearing once. These data originate in a study of CD8 T cells in ankylosing spondylitis. Regarding the study as a whole: Clones that were linked to disease were CD8+ and were relatively rare in peripheral blood. Reportedly, disease-linked clones are significantly enriched in ankylosing spondylitis patients' matched synovial fluid.

Trimming cost V 1 base and J 3 bases, with 7 bases left between them. The CDR3 is made up of 13 amino acids. The germline V gene has CDR1 DFQATT and CDR2 SNEGSKA (reference sequence). The genes are TRBV20-1 and TRBJ1-3; maybe TRBD1 (5 bases). Material: blood, either unsorted or a sorted T cell fraction (not recorded which). The sequence came from a male donor with ankylosing spondylitis or in good health (not recorded which). The CDR3 sequence is CSARVGGGNTIYF. The DNA of the CDR3 is TGCAGTGCTAGAGTTGGGGGTGGAAACACCATATATTTT.